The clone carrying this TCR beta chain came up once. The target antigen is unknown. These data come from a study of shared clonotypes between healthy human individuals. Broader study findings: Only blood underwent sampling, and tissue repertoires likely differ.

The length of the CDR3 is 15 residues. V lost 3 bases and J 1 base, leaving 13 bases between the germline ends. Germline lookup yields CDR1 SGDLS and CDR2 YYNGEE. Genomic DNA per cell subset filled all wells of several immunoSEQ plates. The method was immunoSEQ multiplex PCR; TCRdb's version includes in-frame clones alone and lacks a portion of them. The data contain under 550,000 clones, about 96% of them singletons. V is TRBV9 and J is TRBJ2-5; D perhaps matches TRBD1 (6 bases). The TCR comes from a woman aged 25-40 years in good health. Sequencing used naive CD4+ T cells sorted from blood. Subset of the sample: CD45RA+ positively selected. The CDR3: CASSEGVEIQETQYF. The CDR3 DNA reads TGTGCCAGCAGCGAGGGGGTGGAGATCCAAGAGACCCAGTACTTC.